This TCR beta chain was sequenced for a study of cytomegalovirus exposure and HLA in healthy donors. CDR1 is SGDLS and CDR2 is YYNGEE in the germline V gene. This CDR3 is 15 amino acids long. J gave up 7 bases and V 3 bases, and 5 bases lay outside the gene matches. The PCR contained 60 Vbeta and 13 Jbeta primers. Method: immunoSEQ multiplex PCR; TCRdb's copy keeps in-frame clones and lacks some. The sample has 25,000 to 40,000 clones, around 40% seen once; the top ten hold roughly 1.9%. Source material: PBMCs. The chain uses TRBV9 and TRBJ2-1, with 12 bases aligning to TRBD2. The sequence derives from a woman aged 45-60 years in good health and CMV-seronegative. The CDR3, as DNA: TGTGCCAGCAGCGCTCTAGCGGGAGGGAAAAATGAGCAGTTCTTC. Protein product: CASSALAGGKNEQFF.